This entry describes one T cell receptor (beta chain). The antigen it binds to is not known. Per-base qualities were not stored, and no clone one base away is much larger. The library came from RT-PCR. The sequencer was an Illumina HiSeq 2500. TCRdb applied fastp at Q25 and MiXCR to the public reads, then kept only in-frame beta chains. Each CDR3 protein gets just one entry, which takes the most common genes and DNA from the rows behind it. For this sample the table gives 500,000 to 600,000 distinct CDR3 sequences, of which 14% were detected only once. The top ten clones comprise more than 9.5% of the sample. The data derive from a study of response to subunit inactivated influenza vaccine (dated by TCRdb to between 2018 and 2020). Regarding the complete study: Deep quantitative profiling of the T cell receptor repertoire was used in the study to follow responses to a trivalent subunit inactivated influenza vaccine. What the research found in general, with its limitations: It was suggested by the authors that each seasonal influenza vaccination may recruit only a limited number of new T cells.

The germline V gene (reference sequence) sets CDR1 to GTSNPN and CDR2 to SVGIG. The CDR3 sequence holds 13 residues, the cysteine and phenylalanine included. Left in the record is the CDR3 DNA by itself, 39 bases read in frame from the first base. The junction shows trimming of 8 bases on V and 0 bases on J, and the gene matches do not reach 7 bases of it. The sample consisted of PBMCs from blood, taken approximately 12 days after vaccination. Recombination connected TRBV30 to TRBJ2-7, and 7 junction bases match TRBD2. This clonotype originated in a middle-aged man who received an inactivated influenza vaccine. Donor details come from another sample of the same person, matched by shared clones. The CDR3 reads CAAGGSGSYEQYF. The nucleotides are TGTGCCGCGGGCGGGAGTGGCTCCTACGAGCAGTACTTC.